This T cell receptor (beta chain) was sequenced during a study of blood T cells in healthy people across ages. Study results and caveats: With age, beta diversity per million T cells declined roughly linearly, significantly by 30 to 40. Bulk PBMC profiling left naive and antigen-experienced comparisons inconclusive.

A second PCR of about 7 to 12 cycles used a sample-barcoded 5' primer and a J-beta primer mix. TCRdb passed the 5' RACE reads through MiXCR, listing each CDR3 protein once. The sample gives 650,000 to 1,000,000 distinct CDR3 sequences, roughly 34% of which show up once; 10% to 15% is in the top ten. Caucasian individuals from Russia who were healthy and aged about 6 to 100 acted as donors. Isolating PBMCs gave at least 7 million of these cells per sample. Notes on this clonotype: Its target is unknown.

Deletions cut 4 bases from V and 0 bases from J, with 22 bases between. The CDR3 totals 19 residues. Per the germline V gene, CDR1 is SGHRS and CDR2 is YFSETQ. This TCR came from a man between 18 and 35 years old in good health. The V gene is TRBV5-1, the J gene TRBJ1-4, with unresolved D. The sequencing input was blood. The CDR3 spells CASSPGRKAQSATNEKLFF. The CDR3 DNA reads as TGCGCCAGCAGCCCCGGGAGGAAGGCCCAAAGTGCAACTAATGAAAAACTGTTTTTT.